The entry that follows covers one T cell receptor beta chain sequence. Its antigen is still unknown. The sample is drawn from a study of cytomegalovirus exposure and HLA in healthy donors. Study as a whole: Drawn from HLA-typed donors, tens of millions of unique TCRs were held in an early data release.

This CDR3 has 15 residues. Trimming cost V 3 bases and J 5 bases; bases outside gene matches: 6. Germline CDR1 is SGDLS and CDR2 is YYNGEE. Study-level findings and limits: A classifier reportedly called cytomegalovirus status with high sensitivity and specificity.

It was with 60 Vbeta and 13 Jbeta primers that the PCR ran. Assay: immunoSEQ multiplex PCR; the TCRdb copy retains only in-frame clones and omits some. The sample has approximately 250,000 clones, 78% seen once. The chain carries TRBV9 and TRBJ1-2; 11 bases fit TRBD1. This clonotype was sampled from a boy between 10 and 17 years old in good health and CMV-seronegative. The sample was PBMCs. The CDR3 spells CASSARTGGTYGYTF. Written as DNA, the CDR3 is TGTGCCAGCAGCGCCAGGACAGGGGGCACATATGGCTACACCTTC. Supplemented by reference TRBV9 and TRBJ1-2, the full variable domain reads DSGVTQTPKHLITATGQRVTLRCSPRSGDLSVYWYQQSLDQGLQFLIQYYNGEERAKGNILERFSAQQFPDLHSELNLSSLELGDSALYFCASSARTGGTYGYTFGSGTRLTVV.